Listed here is a single T cell receptor beta chain. The antigen is unknown. This specimen belongs to a study of CD8 T cells in Susac syndrome. Overall study results and limits: The study conceded that its TCR sequencing and HLA analysis involved relatively few individuals.

An input of roughly 0.5 to 1 ug of RNA was subjected to reverse transcription using random hexamers. TCRdb reprocessed the immunoSEQ multiplex PCR reads via MiXCR and lists one record per CDR3 protein. The table has about 400,000 distinct CDR3 sequences, more than 80% seen once. The CDR3 runs to 14 residues. Germline V CDR1 and CDR2: MNHEY, SMNVEV (reference sequence). Trimming stripped 5 bases from V and 4 bases from J, with 14 bases between. The clonotype originates from a human donor with multiple sclerosis. The sample was CD8+ T cells from PBMCs. The chain recombines TRBV27 with TRBJ1-2; D is uncertain. CDR3 bases: TGTGCCAGCAGTCTTGTGGCGACGTCCTATGGCTACACCTTC. Translated, it gives CASSLVATSYGYTF.